The 32 T cell receptor beta chains reported below all come from one sample, sequenced in a study of blood T cell repertoires in COVID-19. Profiled with immunoSEQ multiplex PCR; TCRdb holds only in-frame clones, not every one. The sample lists over 85,000 clones, about 80% occurring once. The sequenced material came from peripheral blood. These receptors came from a woman older than 75 with acute or convalescent COVID-19.

The gene calls are TRBV5-1 and TRBJ2-2, with D uncertain. This CDR3 region has 16 residues. V was cut by 0 bases and J by 2 bases, with 11 bases left in between. The germline CDR1 and CDR2 sequences are SGHRS and YFSETQ. In nucleotides, the CDR3 is TGCGCCAGCAGCTTGGGGGCCGACCTTAACACCGGGGAGCTGTTTTTT. This encodes CASSLGADLNTGELFF.

This clone is labeled medium-sized. At one boundary the junction diverges from the germline segment, which might be a read error. This sequence joins TRBV5-6 and TRBJ1-5, with unresolved D. CDR1 is SGHDT, CDR2 YYEEEE, per germline. This CDR3 has 15 amino acids. The CDR3: CASTLAGFSNQPQHF. The CDR3 nucleotides read TGTGCCAGCACCTTGGCCGGGTTTAGCAATCAGCCCCAGCATTTT.

The V gene is TRBV3-1 (or the pseudogene TRBV3-2), the J gene TRBJ2-2, with 8 bases that match TRBD1. This CDR3 is 14 amino acids long. V shed 4 bases and J 6 bases; nucleotides not matched to a gene: 4. Germline V gene lookup returns CDR1 LGHDT and CDR2 YNNKEL (reference sequence). The CDR3 loop reads CASSRTGRPGELFF. The CDR3 coding sequence is TGTGCCAGCAGCCGGACAGGGAGACCCGGGGAGCTGTTTTTT.

This clone was picked up a small number of times. This chain links TRBV5-5 with TRBJ1-6, with 10 bases identical to TRBD1. Per germline, CDR1 SGHKS and CDR2 YYEKEE (reference sequence). Trimming removed 4 bases from V and 8 bases from J; junction bases left unmatched: 3. There are 14 residues in the CDR3. The CDR3 bases are TGTGCCAGCAGCCGCGGGACAGGGGATTCACCCCTCCACTTT. Translation: CASSRGTGDSPLHF.

This sequence joins TRBV6-5 and TRBJ2-7; a possible D gene is TRBD1 (6 bases). V lost 5 bases and J 3 bases, leaving 14 bases between the germline ends. Germline assignment: CDR1 MNHEY and CDR2 SVGAGI. The CDR3 runs 14 residues. The CDR3 loop is CASSIQGRGYEQYF. The DNA for the CDR3 is TGTGCCAGCAGTATCCAGGGGAGAGGCTACGAGCAGTACTTC.

The chain employs TRBV9 and TRBJ2-1, with 9 bases fitting TRBD2. CDR3 length: 15 residues. The V and J ends lost 4 bases and 6 bases, in that order; junction bases with no gene match: 8. CDR1 is SGDLS and CDR2 is YYNGEE in the germline V gene. CDR3 loop: CASSLGVAGVNEQFF. Written as DNA, the CDR3 is TGTGCCAGCAGCCTTGGAGTAGCGGGGGTCAATGAGCAGTTCTTC.

The V gene is TRBV29-1, the J gene TRBJ1-2, with D possibly matching TRBD1 (5 bases). This CDR3 contains 15 residues. V lost 5 bases to trimming and J lost 4 bases, with 20 bases between them. From germline, CDR1 is SQVTM and CDR2 ANQGSEA. The CDR3 here is CSVWRAGVHGYGYTF. For the CDR3, the DNA is TGCAGCGTTTGGAGGGCGGGGGTCCATGGCTATGGCTACACCTTC.

The chain has TRBV27 and TRBJ1-1, with 9 bases that match TRBD1. CDR3 length equals 14 residues. The V segment lost 3 bases and the J segment 4 bases; nucleotides outside the gene matches: 3. Germline-derived CDR1 and CDR2 are MNHEY and SMNVEV (reference sequence). CDR3 in DNA: TGTGCCAGCAGTTTCCAGGACAGGGGCACTGAAGCTTTCTTT. Residues: CASSFQDRGTEAFF.

This chain links TRBV3-1 (or the pseudogene TRBV3-2) with TRBJ1-6; D is undetermined. CDR3 length: 14 residues. CDR1 and CDR2 from the germline V gene are LGHDT and YNNKEL (reference sequence). Deletions cut 6 bases from V and 7 bases from J, with 13 bases between. The CDR3 loop reads CASSHDDGNSPLHF. DNA of the CDR3: TGTGCCAGCAGTCACGACGACGGGAATTCACCCCTCCACTTT.

The chain has TRBV7-3 and TRBJ1-1; no definite D call. The CDR3 totals 14 residues. Germline lookup yields CDR1 SGHTA and CDR2 FQGTGA. Deletions cut 1 base from V and 5 bases from J, with 11 bases between. Written as DNA, the CDR3 is TGTGCCAGCAGCTTAAGGCTTGACGGGACTGAAGCTTTCTTT. Protein: CASSLRLDGTEAFF.

This sequence joins TRBV11-2 and TRBJ2-1; D is uncertain. CDR3 length: 11 amino acids. Trimming removed 3 bases from V and 7 bases from J, with 4 bases in between. CDR1 is SGHAT and CDR2 is FQNNGV in the germline V gene. CDR3 sequence (DNA): TGTGCCAGCAGCTTCGTGAATGAGCAGTTCTTC. It specifies CASSFVNEQFF.

The V and J genes are TRBV4-2 and TRBJ2-5; no clear D gene. CDR3 size: 14 residues. The V end was cut by 1 base, the J end by 5 bases, with 11 bases between. Germline loops: CDR1 LGHNA, CDR2 YNFKEQ. CDR3 sequence: CASSQVGVGETQYF. The CDR3 bases are TGTGCCAGCAGCCAAGTAGGAGTCGGGGAGACCCAGTACTTC.

V is TRBV2 and J is TRBJ2-1, with D maybe TRBD2 (6 bases). Deletions cut 8 bases from V and 5 bases from J, with 13 bases between. The germline V gene has CDR1 SNHLY and CDR2 FYNNEI. This CDR3 has 13 amino acids. The CDR3 DNA reads as TGTGCCAGCGGAAACGAGCGGGACAATGAGCAGTTCTTC. Its protein is CASGNERDNEQFF. The variable domain in full, completed from reference TRBV2 and TRBJ2-1, reads EPEVTQTPSHQVTQMGQEVILRCVPISNHLYFYWYRQILGQKVEFLVSFYNNEISEKSEIFDDQFSVERPDGSNFTLKIRSTKLEDSAMYFCASGNERDNEQFFGPGTRLTVL.

This clone has just a few counts. The rearrangement joins TRBV28 to TRBJ2-7; TRBD1 matches at 8 bases. CDR1 is MDHEN and CDR2 is SYDVKM in the germline V gene. Trimming took 4 bases from V and 7 from J; bases not matched to a gene: 6. There are 13 residues in the CDR3. CDR3 nucleotide sequence: TGTGCCAGCAGTTCAGGACAGGGTGAAGAGCAGTACTTC. Protein: CASSSGQGEEQYF.

This rearrangement joins TRBV7-3 to TRBJ1-1; TRBD1 might be the D (5 bases). With 2 bases removed from V and 0 bases from J, the gap between germline ends came to 13 bases. The CDR3 runs 16 residues. Germline V gives CDR1 SGHTA, CDR2 FQGTGA. CDR3 in DNA: TGTGCCAGCAGCTTAGGGGGGACCAGGATGAACACTGAAGCTTTCTTT. Its protein is CASSLGGTRMNTEAFF.

This clone has a handful of counts. The chain is built from TRBV25-1 and TRBJ1-2, with 10 positions matching TRBD1. The V and J ends lost 4 bases and 2 bases, in that order; junction bases with no gene match: 7. This CDR3 has 16 amino acids. Germline CDR1 reads MGHDK; CDR2 reads SYGVNS. CDR3 region: CASSGQGAGVNYGYTF. DNA of the CDR3: TGTGCCAGCAGTGGACAGGGGGCCGGTGTAAACTATGGCTACACCTTC.

The chain joins TRBV5-5 to TRBJ1-6; D ambiguous. The CDR3 contains 15 residues. CDR1 and CDR2 (germline): SGHKS, YYEKEE (reference sequence). V gave up 2 bases and J gave up 7 bases, with 13 bases separating them. This CDR3 is CASSLEAELNSPLHF. DNA for the CDR3: TGTGCCAGCAGCTTAGAAGCCGAATTAAATTCACCCCTCCACTTT.

This clone was seen ten or more times. The rearrangement links TRBV6-5 to TRBJ1-4; TRBD1 aligns across 7 bases. The V gene end was trimmed by 4 bases and the J gene end by 1 base; junction bases not matched to a gene: 3. The V gene's germline CDR1 is MNHEY and CDR2 SVGAGI. The CDR3 runs to 15 residues. The CDR3 reads CASSFRGRTNEKLFF. The DNA for the CDR3 is TGTGCCAGCAGTTTCAGGGGGAGAACTAATGAAAAACTGTTTTTT.

The chain combines TRBV18 with TRBJ1-6; TRBD1 aligns across 10 bases. This CDR3 contains 15 residues. Trimming cost V 2 bases and J 8 bases; bases outside gene matches: 3. Per germline, CDR1 KGHSH and CDR2 LQKENI. The CDR3 nucleotides read TGTGCCAGCTCACCAGCCGGGACAGGGGATTCACCCCTCCACTTT. Protein sequence: CASSPAGTGDSPLHF.

This chain connects TRBV4-1 to TRBJ2-5; D perhaps matches TRBD2 (5 bases). The CDR3 contains 13 residues. Trimming removed 2 bases at V and 3 bases at J, with 7 bases between. Per the germline V gene, CDR1 is MGHRA and CDR2 is YSYEKL. In nucleotides, the CDR3 is TGCGCCAGCAGCCAACACGGGGAAGAGACCCAGTACTTC. It yields the protein CASSQHGEETQYF.

The chain is built from TRBV6-5 and TRBJ1-6; 7 bases map to TRBD1. CDR3 length equals 14 residues. Looked up from germline, CDR1 is MNHEY and CDR2 is SVGAGI. The J segment lost 10 bases and the V segment lost 0 bases, leaving 3 bases of the junction unmatched. This CDR3 reads CASSYSGGTSPLHF. CDR3 sequence (DNA): TGTGCCAGCAGTTACTCAGGGGGCACCTCACCCCTCCACTTT.

J is TRBJ2-1 and V is TRBV11-2; possible D gene TRBD2, 5 bases. This CDR3 region has 17 residues. Germline CDR1 reads SGHAT; CDR2 reads FQNNGV. Trimming pared 0 bases from V and 0 bases from J, leaving 12 bases between. The CDR3 loop is CASSLDLAGGSYNEQFF. CDR3 bases: TGTGCCAGCAGCTTAGACCTTGCGGGTGGCTCCTACAATGAGCAGTTCTTC. The whole variable domain, remainder taken from reference TRBV11-2 and TRBJ2-1, is EAGVAQSPRYKIIEKRQSVAFWCNPISGHATLYWYQQILGQGPKLLIQFQNNGVVDDSQLPKDRFSAERLKGVDSTLKIQPAKLEDSAVYLCASSLDLAGGSYNEQFFGPGTRLTVL.

The V gene is TRBV18, the J gene TRBJ1-6, with 8 bases identical to TRBD1. Per the germline V gene, CDR1 is KGHSH and CDR2 is LQKENI. J was trimmed by 3 bases and V by 3 bases; bases with no gene match: 4. This CDR3 spans 16 amino acids. The CDR3 spells CASSPGQAGYNSPLHF. CDR3 coding DNA: TGTGCCAGCTCACCGGGACAGGCTGGCTATAATTCACCCCTCCACTTT.

The DNA for the CDR3 is TGTGCCAGCAGCTCGACAGTTACCACAGATACGCAGTATTTT. Translation gives CASSSTVTTDTQYF. This rearrangement joins TRBV28 to TRBJ2-3, with a tentative D call TRBD1 (5 bases). Looked up from germline, CDR1 is MDHEN and CDR2 is SYDVKM. The CDR3 sequence is 14 residues long. V lost 6 bases and J 2 bases, leaving 12 bases between the germline ends. The whole variable domain, filled in from reference TRBV28 and TRBJ2-3, reads DVKVTQSSRYLVKRTGEKVFLECVQDMDHENMFWYRQDPGLGLRLIYFSYDVKMKEKGDIPEGYSVSREKKERFSLILESASTNQTSMYLCASSSTVTTDTQYFGPGTRLTVL.

This rearrangement joins TRBV7-2 to TRBJ1-2; unclear D gene. The CDR3 contains 10 residues. The germline V and J ends were trimmed by 7 bases and 5 bases, with 5 bases remaining between them. Germline V gene sequence: CDR1 SGHTA, CDR2 FQGNSA. This CDR3 reads CASKEYGYTF. The CDR3 DNA reads as TGTGCCAGCAAGGAGTATGGCTACACCTTC.

J is TRBJ2-5 and V is TRBV20-1; possibly TRBD2 for D (7 bases). The germline gives CDR1 DFQATT, CDR2 SNEGSKA (reference sequence). Trimming cost V 3 bases and J 5 bases, with 13 bases left between them. This CDR3 region has 13 residues. CDR3 protein: CSASRGARETQYF. Here the CDR3 DNA reads TGCAGTGCTAGTCGGGGGGCGCGGGAGACCCAGTACTTC.

This clone was counted a few times. CDR3 loop: CASSSLGGRIAVSRKFF. CDR3 bases: TGTGCCAGCAGCTCCCTTGGAGGGCGCATTGCGGTCTCTAGAAAGTTCTTC. The J gene is TRBJ2-1, the V gene TRBV7-9; possibly TRBD2 for D (6 bases). The ends were cut back, 4 bases at V and 14 bases at J, with 30 bases in the middle. Germline V gives CDR1 SEHNR, CDR2 FQNEAQ (reference sequence). The CDR3 totals 17 residues.

This sequence joins TRBV3-1 (or the pseudogene TRBV3-2) and TRBJ1-2; 7 bases map to TRBD1. CDR3 length: 14 amino acids. The V segment lost 4 bases and the J segment 0 bases; nucleotides outside the gene matches: 2. Germline V CDR1 and CDR2: LGHDT, YNNKEL (reference sequence). Written as DNA, the CDR3 is TGTGCCAGCAGCCTGGGGACAGCTAACTATGGCTACACCTTC. Translated: CASSLGTANYGYTF.

In DNA, the CDR3 is TGTGCCAGCAGCCAAGATTGGGCGGAAGGGGTCAATGAGCAGTTCTTC. Its protein product is CASSQDWAEGVNEQFF. This chain uses TRBV14 with TRBJ2-1, with D possibly TRBD1 on 5 matching bases. The germline V and J ends were trimmed by 0 bases and 6 bases, with 15 bases remaining between them. The germline V gene encodes CDR1 SGHDN and CDR2 FVKESK. The CDR3 loop spans 16 amino acids.

The V call is TRBV7-3, the J call TRBJ1-1; D not resolved. Germline CDR1 SGHTA, CDR2 FQGTGA. CDR3 length: 15 residues. V shed 5 bases and J shed 1 base, with 14 bases lying between them. The CDR3 bases are TGTGCCAGCAGCCTCACGGTCATAGAGAACACTGAAGCTTTCTTT. It is translated as CASSLTVIENTEAFF.

The chain couples TRBV7-3 to TRBJ2-2, with TRBD1 identical over 7 bases. The CDR3 has 14 residues. V gave up 0 bases and J gave up 8 bases; unmatched junction bases: 3. Germline values: CDR1 SGHTA, CDR2 FQGTGA. The CDR3 sequence is CASSLTGQQGELFF. The CDR3 region has the DNA TGTGCCAGCAGCTTAACGGGACAGCAAGGGGAGCTGTTTTTT.

CDR3 nucleotides: TGTGCCAGCTCACCCCGACAGGCTCCCTACGAGCAGTACTTC. Residues: CASSPRQAPYEQYF. The V gene is TRBV18, the J gene TRBJ2-7; a possible D gene is TRBD1 (6 bases). This CDR3 has 14 amino acids. V shed 3 bases and J shed 2 bases, with 11 bases lying between them. From germline, CDR1 is KGHSH and CDR2 LQKENI. The variable domain in full, completed from reference TRBV18 and TRBJ2-7, reads NAGVMQNPRHLVRRRGQEARLRCSPMKGHSHVYWYRQLPEEGLKFMVYLQKENIIDESGMPKERFSAEFPKEGPSILRIQQVVRGDSAAYFCASSPRQAPYEQYFGPGTRLTVT.